Detailed here is one T cell receptor (beta chain). The antigen is not known. The entry originates in a study of long-term antiretroviral therapy in people with HIV. Survey-level immunoSEQ v3.0 assays were run. Each sample had sequencing targeting 40,000-50,000 T-cell genomes. TCRdb keeps only in-frame clones here, not all; method: immunoSEQ multiplex PCR. The repertoire has 35,000 to 45,000 clones, 85% to 95% of them found once; the top ten carry 3% to 4.5%. Every specimen held between roughly 1-11 million cryopreserved PBMC. These were thawed and washed before DNA extraction. The study's findings and limits: Clones showing expansion before ART dominated the repertoire at all time points. Relative to transplant donor controls, diversity remained lower despite increasing after ART.

V shed 6 bases, J shed 0 bases, and the junction held 5 bases outside the gene matches. The CDR3 runs 15 residues. The germline gives CDR1 MNHNS, CDR2 SASEGT. Sequenced here: unsorted PBMCs, sampled 4.1 years after starting antiretroviral therapy. This TCR came from a woman aged 50 to 60 with HIV. V gene TRBV6-1 combines with J gene TRBJ1-5; TRBD1 matches at 7 bases. The CDR3: CASSAGTDSNQPQHF. CDR3 sequence (DNA): TGTGCCAGCAGCGCCGGGACAGATAGCAATCAGCCCCAGCATTTT.